This passage covers 29 T cell receptor beta chains from one sample sequenced in a study of tumor-infiltrating T cells and Merkel cell polyomavirus. About the study: The T cells studied were CD8+ and recognized the Merkel cell polyomavirus KLL epitope.

Using immunoSEQ multiplex PCR, the repertoire was profiled, and TCRdb retains in-frame clones only, with some absent. This table has under 2,500 clones, approximately 97% appearing once. Robust Merkel cell polyomavirus Large T antigen positivity by immunohistochemistry was seen in all patients' tumors. The sequencing sample was made of lymph node tissue. These receptors originate from a man aged 65 to 85 with Merkel cell carcinoma.

The rearrangement joins TRBV4-1 to TRBJ1-5; TRBD1 agrees at 10 bases. The trim removed 1 base at V and 1 base at J, leaving 13 bases unmatched. Per the germline V gene, CDR1 is MGHRA and CDR2 is YSYEKL. CDR3 length equals 20 residues. The CDR3 DNA sequence: TGCGCCAGCAGCCAAGTCCTGGGACAGGGGCCCATTGCGAGCAATCAGCCCCAGCATTTT. This translates into CASSQVLGQGPIASNQPQHF.

This chain links TRBV27 with TRBJ1-6; 11 bases fit TRBD1. CDR3 size: 16 residues. The trim removed 1 base at V and 9 bases at J, leaving 5 bases unmatched. Germline CDR1 MNHEY, CDR2 SMNVEV (reference sequence). The CDR3 here is CASSLWGQGDSSPLHF. CDR3 sequence (DNA): TGTGCCAGCAGTTTATGGGGACAGGGGGATAGTTCACCCCTCCACTTT.

This chain uses TRBV11-3 with TRBJ2-5, with D possibly being TRBD2 (6 bases). Deletions cut 3 bases from V and 2 bases from J, with 13 bases between. The germline V gene has CDR1 SGHNT and CDR2 YENEEA. The CDR3 is made up of 15 amino acids. The CDR3 DNA reads TGTGCCAGCAGCTTGGGTATAGCGGAACAAGAGACCCAGTACTTC. Its protein is CASSLGIAEQETQYF.

The CDR3, as DNA: TGCAGCGTTGCTCAGGGGGCAGGAGCTTTCTTT. It is translated as CSVAQGAGAFF. The chain uses TRBV29-1 and TRBJ1-1; 8 bases agree with TRBD1. This CDR3 is 11 amino acids long. Trimming cost V 4 bases and J 10 bases; bases outside gene matches: 5. Looked up from germline, CDR1 is SQVTM and CDR2 is ANQGSEA.

The rearrangement links TRBV19 to TRBJ1-1; a weak D match, TRBD1 (6 bases). The CDR3 runs to 12 residues. The ends were cut back, 5 bases at V and 7 bases at J, with 11 bases in the middle. Germline V gene sequence: CDR1 LNHDA, CDR2 SQIVND (reference sequence). The CDR3 DNA follows: TGTGCCAGTAGTCTAATCAGGGGTGAAGCTTTCTTT. It encodes CASSLIRGEAFF.

V gene TRBV5-1 combines with J gene TRBJ2-3; 7 nucleotides agree with TRBD2. The CDR3 is made up of 16 amino acids. From germline, CDR1 is SGHRS and CDR2 YFSETQ. V gave up 4 bases and J gave up 1 base; unmatched junction bases: 9. The CDR3 is CASSASPGGGTDTQYF. In nucleotides, the CDR3 is TGCGCCAGCAGCGCGTCCCCGGGAGGTGGCACAGATACGCAGTATTTT.

This clone appeared once. At one of its ends the junction is not consistent with the germline gene, which may arise from a read error. CDR3 bases: TGTGCCAGCTTACCACCCAACAGGGGGCCCTACAATGAGCAGTTCTTC. It encodes CASLPPNRGPYNEQFF. The chain recombines TRBV18 with TRBJ2-1; 9 nucleotides agree with TRBD1. Germline assignment: CDR1 KGHSH and CDR2 LQKENI. The CDR3 loop spans 16 amino acids.

The genes are TRBV27 and TRBJ1-1; 10 bases are shared with TRBD1. The CDR3 is made up of 14 amino acids. CDR1 is MNHEY, CDR2 SMNVEV, per germline (reference sequence). The J segment lost 11 bases and the V segment lost 1 base, leaving 7 bases of the junction unmatched. CDR3 sequence reads: CASSLYLGTGAAFF. The DNA for the CDR3 is TGTGCCAGCAGTTTATATTTAGGGACAGGGGCGGCTTTCTTT.

The rearrangement joins TRBV9 to TRBJ2-5, with D tentatively TRBD2 (5 bases). The CDR3 is made up of 13 amino acids. Germline V gene sequence: CDR1 SGDLS, CDR2 YYNGEE. V shed 0 bases and J shed 7 bases, with 10 bases lying between them. The CDR3 DNA reads as TGTGCCAGCAGCGTAGCGGTCGGAGGGACCCAGTACTTC. It codes for CASSVAVGGTQYF.

The CDR3 is CASSLMGSGISYNEQFF. The CDR3 nucleotides read TGTGCCAGCAGCTTGATGGGGTCAGGGATCTCCTACAATGAGCAGTTCTTC. The V call is TRBV11-2, the J call TRBJ2-1; the D gene is possibly TRBD1 (5 bases). This CDR3 contains 17 residues. Germline CDR1 is SGHAT and CDR2 is FQNNGV. V lost 3 bases, J lost 0 bases, and 15 bases lay in between.

This clone was seen once. The V call is TRBV6-6, the J call TRBJ2-2; 8 bases are a match to TRBD2. Germline loops: CDR1 MNHNY, CDR2 SVGAGI (reference sequence). This CDR3 has 15 amino acids. The V and J ends lost 5 bases and 4 bases, in that order; junction bases with no gene match: 6. The CDR3 DNA reads as TGTGCCAGCAGTAATGGGACTAGTTCCACCGGGGAGCTGTTTTTT. This codes for CASSNGTSSTGELFF.

This clone was detected once. The CDR3 nucleotides read TGTGCCAGCAGCCAATTGCAGGGATACAACACTGAAGCTTTCTTT. This encodes CASSQLQGYNTEAFF. This chain links TRBV14 with TRBJ1-1; the D gene is possibly TRBD1 (5 bases). This CDR3 has 15 amino acids. Trimming shortened V by 2 bases and J by 2 bases, and 12 bases separated the two germline ends. Looked up from germline, CDR1 is SGHDN and CDR2 is FVKESK.

Of note for this clone: The junction and the germline gene differ at one end; a read error may be behind it. The chain links TRBV6-5 to TRBJ2-5, with 12 bases lining up with TRBD2. CDR1 MNHEY and CDR2 SVGAGI come from the germline V gene. There are 16 residues in the CDR3. The CDR3 reads CASSYTTSGGQEAQYF. For the CDR3, the DNA is TGTGCCAGCAGTTACACGACTAGCGGGGGTCAAGAGGCCCAGTACTTC.

The rearrangement links TRBV4-2 to TRBJ1-1; a possible D gene is TRBD1 (5 bases). The CDR3 loop spans 15 amino acids. CDR1 is LGHNA, CDR2 YNFKEQ, per germline. V was shortened by 8 bases and J by 0 bases, with 16 bases between the two germline ends. CDR3 loop: CASSWRDGMNTEAFF. The CDR3 nucleotides are TGTGCCAGCTCCTGGAGGGACGGTATGAACACTGAAGCTTTCTTT.

The chain recombines TRBV6-1 with TRBJ2-7; 7 bases agree with TRBD1. CDR3 length: 13 residues. J gave up 6 bases and V 6 bases, and 8 bases lay outside the gene matches. Germline CDR1 and CDR2: MNHNS and SASEGT. CDR3 sequence (DNA): TGTGCCAGCAGGGCCACGACAGGGTTCGAGCAGTACTTC. Translated: CASRATTGFEQYF.

As DNA, the CDR3 is TGTGCCAGTAGTATCCAGGGCTCCTACAATGAGCAGTTCTTC. Protein product: CASSIQGSYNEQFF. The chain recombines TRBV19 with TRBJ2-1; D is perhaps TRBD1 (5 bases). Germline CDR1 reads LNHDA; CDR2 reads SQIVND (reference sequence). This CDR3 region has 14 residues. The V end was cut by 3 bases, the J end by 0 bases, with 6 bases between. The variable domain in full, completed from reference TRBV19 and TRBJ2-1, reads DGGITQSPKYLFRKEGQNVTLSCEQNLNHDAMYWYRQDPGQGLRLIYYSQIVNDFQKGDIAEGYSVSREKKESFPLTVTSAQKNPTAFYLCASSIQGSYNEQFFGPGTRLTVL.

The chain carries TRBV7-3 and TRBJ2-1; 7 bases line up with TRBD2. The CDR3 has 15 residues. J lost 3 bases, V lost 6 bases, and 8 bases had no gene match. The V gene's germline CDR1 is SGHTA and CDR2 FQGTGA. The CDR3 coding sequence is TGTGCCAGCAGTCGTAGCGGGTACTTCTACAATGAGCAGTTCTTC. Translated: CASSRSGYFYNEQFF.

The chain links TRBV9 to TRBJ2-1; D is unclear. V was pared by 2 bases and J by 9 bases, with 12 bases between. From germline, CDR1 is SGDLS and CDR2 YYNGEE. The CDR3 is made up of 13 amino acids. The CDR3 bases are TGTGCCAGCAGCGTTCTCCAGGCTGGTGAGCAGTTCTTC. It yields the protein CASSVLQAGEQFF.

V gene TRBV30 combines with J gene TRBJ2-7, with D tentatively TRBD1 (6 bases). The germline CDR1 and CDR2 sequences are GTSNPN and SVGIG (reference sequence). The CDR3 totals 17 residues. Trimming took off 0 bases at V and 1 base at J, with 19 bases between the two ends. Written as DNA, the CDR3 is TGTGCCTGGAGTGTATGGCACACCGGGACAAATTCCTACGAGCAGTACTTC. Translation gives CAWSVWHTGTNSYEQYF.

V and J are TRBV5-8 and TRBJ2-2, with TRBD1 identical over 10 bases. The CDR3 contains 16 residues. V lost 4 bases, J lost 3 bases, and 6 bases stayed unmatched. Per germline, CDR1 SGHTS and CDR2 YDEGEE. CDR3 in amino acids: CASSKTGGLDTGELFF. CDR3 sequence (DNA): TGTGCCAGCAGCAAGACAGGGGGCTTAGACACCGGGGAGCTGTTTTTT.

The chain's CDR3 is CSATRELLTKNIQYF. CDR3 DNA: TGCAGCGCGACGAGGGAACTCTTGACCAAAAACATTCAGTACTTC. The chain combines TRBV29-1 with TRBJ2-4; weak D call: TRBD2 (5 bases). The V gene's germline CDR1 is SQVTM and CDR2 ANQGSEA. The CDR3 is 15 amino acids. V gave up 7 bases and J gave up 2 bases, with 18 bases separating them.

This clone turned up a few times. The V gene is TRBV4-2, the J gene TRBJ2-3, with a weak D call TRBD1 (5 bases). Looked up from germline, CDR1 is LGHNA and CDR2 is YNFKEQ. V lost 0 bases to trimming and J lost 7 bases, with 11 bases between them. This CDR3 spans 14 amino acids. The CDR3 coding sequence is TGTGCCAGCAGCCAAGATTTCGCAGGGAATACGCAGTATTTT. It specifies CASSQDFAGNTQYF.

A remark on this clone: The junction shows a germline mismatch at one end, possibly a read error. The V and J genes are TRBV7-9 and TRBJ1-2; a weak D match, TRBD1 (5 bases). Germline V gives CDR1 SEHNR, CDR2 FQNEAQ (reference sequence). This CDR3 spans 14 amino acids. CDR3 amino acids: CASSLSQGVYSYTF. The CDR3 DNA follows: TGTGCCAGCAGCTTAAGTCAGGGCGTCTATAGCTACACCTTC.

The chain links TRBV16 to TRBJ1-1; D is ambiguous. The CDR3 is 15 residues long. V gave up 0 bases and J gave up 2 bases, with 10 bases separating them. The germline gives CDR1 KGHSY, CDR2 FQNENV. The chain's CDR3 is CASSQSPRENTEAFF. The CDR3, as DNA: TGTGCCAGCAGCCAATCGCCGCGGGAAAACACTGAAGCTTTCTTT.

This clone was detected once. The chain's CDR3 is CSVVDSNYGYTF. The CDR3 region has the DNA TGCAGCGTTGTGGACAGCAACTATGGCTACACCTTC. J is TRBJ1-2 and V is TRBV29-1, with TRBD1 as a possible D gene (6 bases). The V end was cut by 4 bases, the J end by 2 bases, with 8 bases between. Germline CDR1 and CDR2: SQVTM and ANQGSEA. This CDR3 has 12 amino acids.

The chain combines TRBV13 with TRBJ1-1, with a possible D match to TRBD1 (6 bases). The germline V gene encodes CDR1 PRHDT and CDR2 FYEKMQ (reference sequence). This CDR3 is 14 amino acids long. Trimming left V 4 bases short and J 8 bases short, with 17 bases between. Here the CDR3 DNA reads TGTGCCAGCAGCTCCGATATTGGGACATCAGAAGCTTTCTTT. This encodes CASSSDIGTSEAFF.

The J gene is TRBJ2-5, the V gene TRBV5-1; 12 nucleotides line up with TRBD2. V shed 5 bases and J 5 bases; nucleotides not matched to a gene: 22. This CDR3 is built from 20 residues. CDR1 SGHRS and CDR2 YFSETQ come from the germline V gene. Written as DNA, the CDR3 is TGCGCCAGCAGTCTACTGGGAGGGACTAGCGGGCCACCGAAGGGGGAGACCCAGTACTTC. Its translation is CASSLLGGTSGPPKGETQYF. Full variable domain (rest looked up from reference TRBV5-1 and TRBJ2-5): KAGVTQTPRYLIKTRGQQVTLSCSPISGHRSVSWYQQTPGQGLQFLFEYFSETQRNKGNFPGRFSGRQFSNSRSEMNVSTLELGDSALYLCASSLLGGTSGPPKGETQYFGPGTRLLVL.

The chain couples TRBV28 to TRBJ1-5; 12 positions agree with TRBD1. This CDR3 comprises 14 residues. CDR1 is MDHEN and CDR2 is SYDVKM in the germline V gene. The junction had 4 bases not matched to a gene; V was cut back by 4 bases and J by 9 bases. CDR3 DNA: TGTGCCAGCAGTTCGGGACAGGGGGCGAGGCCCCAGCATTTT. Encoded protein: CASSSGQGARPQHF.

This sequence joins TRBV9 and TRBJ2-2; D gene ambiguous. The CDR3 length is 16 residues. CDR1 is SGDLS, CDR2 YYNGEE, per germline. V was trimmed by 0 bases and J by 3 bases, leaving 12 bases between them. CDR3 in amino acids: CASSVGLTSYTGELFF. As DNA, the CDR3 is TGTGCCAGCAGCGTAGGATTAACGAGTTACACCGGGGAGCTGTTTTTT.